What follows describes a single T cell receptor (beta chain). Its antigen has not been determined. Nothing much larger sits one base from this clone, and base qualities are not available. In the prospective study, participants were 18 to 89 years old, resided in under 30 geographic areas of the United States, and were enrolled through a virtual design. In the prospective study, participants were assigned to cohorts based on the clinical history participants reported in a screening survey and a study questionnaire. Each participant in the prospective study had whole blood, serum and a nasopharyngeal or oropharyngeal swab collected by mobile phlebotomists. Participants in the prospective study had the option to provide additional blood draws and questionnaires over a 2-month period. Before DNA extraction, prospective study blood samples were shipped either frozen or at room temperature. TCRbeta CDR3 regions were amplified from genomic DNA using the immunoSEQ Assay, a bias-controlled multiplex PCR. As for how the authors treated the data: Nucleated cell counts per sample were estimated from amplification of reference gene primers within the assay. To quantify the absolute abundance of each unique TCRbeta CDR3 rearrangement, sequence reads were collapsed and filtered. For each sample, productive Simpson clonality was calculated by taking the square root of Simpson's diversity index across productive rearrangements. Sourced from immuneACCESS, this table was stored by TCRdb with only in-frame sequences that have V and J called. A share of the clones is absent; for the studies checked, an unresolved V gene accounts for under half, and the remainder has no known explanation. V and J calls and clone size follow that table, whereas D and trimming were derived from the DNA. The sample table holds some 200,000 clones, of which 87% were seen once. The ten largest clones represent 5.5% to 8.5% of the sample.

This entry is derived from a study of blood T cell repertoires in COVID-19 (dated by TCRdb to between 2020 and 2021). Regarding the complete study: Recovered participants in ImmuneRACE Cohort 3 were defined by two consecutive negative NP/OP PCR tests, clearance by a healthcare professional, or resolution of symptoms. Collaborator samples came from the United States, Italy and Spain and covered acute and convalescent phases of COVID-19. The prospective study material was composed of cDNA or gDNA derived from T cells, B-cell-depleted T cells, or PBMCs. The dataset comprised deeply sampled blood TCRbeta repertoires from subjects exposed to, actively infected with, or recovered from COVID-19. The repertoires were made available in a free public database intended to serve as a resource for research on the immune response to SARS-CoV-2. The samples were drawn from two sources: the first 160 participants of the ongoing ImmuneRACE study, and 1,254 subjects contributed by 6 global collaborators. Nearly every sample came with metadata listing a de-identified subject ID, COVID-19 status, age in years and sex. Where HLA class I and class II types were available, the types were taken from metadata supplied by the sample provider, not from assay-based typing.

What the study reported, not specific to this receptor: The quantity of clinical and demographic metadata differed by source and by participant and was supplied without curation.

Based on the germline V gene, the CDR1 and CDR2 sequences are MGHRA and YSYEKL. The CDR3 measures 15 amino acids from cysteine to phenylalanine. Only the CDR3 DNA stays, 45 bases, in frame from base 1. Trimming at the junction amounts to 4 bases on V and 1 base on J, and the germline ends lie 10 bases apart. Sequenced input: PBMCs or T cells enriched from blood (not recorded which). This sequence originates from a man aged 30 to 45 in a cohort exposed to, infected with or recovered from COVID-19 (not recorded which). In this chain, TRBV4-1 is recombined with TRBJ2-2; no D gene is confidently identified. The nucleotide sequence is TGCGCCAGCAGCCGTACGAGGATGAACACCGGGGAGCTGTTTTTT. It encodes CASSRTRMNTGELFF.